This TCR beta chain was recorded in a study of blood T cell repertoires in COVID-19. Study in general: Sites in the United States, Italy and Spain provided acute and convalescent COVID-19 samples. Sample material is recorded as cDNA or gDNA derived from T cells, B-cell-depleted T cells, or PBMCs.

As handled by the study authors: Estimation of nucleated cell counts was performed using reference gene primer amplification. Measured with immunoSEQ multiplex PCR; TCRdb has only the in-frame clones, and not every one. That table furnishes V, J and clone size, whereas the DNA furnished D and trimming. Of a few hundred thousand clones in the sample, about 82% were seen once. The source is a man older than 75 with acute or convalescent COVID-19. Sequenced sample: peripheral blood.

The CDR3 region is CASSIFQDRGNQPQHF. CDR3 coding DNA: TGTGCCAGTAGTATTTTTCAGGACAGGGGCAATCAGCCCCAGCATTTT. The V and J genes are TRBV19 and TRBJ1-5; the match to TRBD1 covers 8 bases. Germline CDR1 reads LNHDA; CDR2 reads SQIVND (reference sequence). The CDR3 totals 16 residues. The V and J ends lost 3 bases and 2 bases, in that order; junction bases with no gene match: 6.